The rows below give T cell receptor beta chains drawn from one sample of a study of blood T cell repertoires in COVID-19. Repertoires were generated with immunoSEQ multiplex PCR, while TCRdb's copy carries only in-frame clones and drops some. The table lists fewer than 450,000 clones, more than 75% of them singletons. Sequences were obtained from peripheral blood. The receptors derive from a woman between 18 and 29 years old who had recovered from COVID-19. Both conserved end residues are trimmed from each CDR3. Fields, in order: D gene, CDR3 length, V gene, J gene, CDR3 protein. The D gene is left open where the match is weak.

d_gene: TRBD1; len: 14; v_gene: TRBV7-9; j_gene: TRBJ1-3; CDR3aa: ASSSYWTGAQDTIY
d_gene: TRBD1; len: 13; v_gene: TRBV27; j_gene: TRBJ1-2; CDR3aa: ASSLYGTGGWGYT
d_gene: .; len: 12; v_gene: TRBV7-2; j_gene: TRBJ2-2; CDR3aa: ASSAITGTGELF
d_gene: .; len: 11; v_gene: TRBV15; j_gene: TRBJ1-1; CDR3aa: ATSGGGQTEAF
d_gene: TRBD2; len: 13; v_gene: TRBV6-5; j_gene: TRBJ2-1; CDR3aa: ASSYGPGGYNEQF
d_gene: TRBD1; len: 11; v_gene: TRBV6-2/TRBV6-3; j_gene: TRBJ1-2; CDR3aa: ASSFGQGYGYT
d_gene: TRBD1; len: 14; v_gene: TRBV6-6; j_gene: TRBJ1-1; CDR3aa: ASSKGTGHGRTEAF
d_gene: TRBD1; len: 12; v_gene: TRBV3-1/TRBV3-2; j_gene: TRBJ2-3; CDR3aa: ASRGQGLSDTQY
d_gene: TRBD2; len: 14; v_gene: TRBV20-1; j_gene: TRBJ2-3; CDR3aa: SASLASGRAADTQY
d_gene: TRBD1; len: 11; v_gene: TRBV7-9; j_gene: TRBJ2-1; CDR3aa: ASSQDRGWEQF
d_gene: .; len: 11; v_gene: TRBV30; j_gene: TRBJ1-6; CDR3aa: AVGPSYNSPLH
d_gene: TRBD1; len: 12; v_gene: TRBV7-2; j_gene: TRBJ1-2; CDR3aa: ASSSDRDDYGYT
d_gene: TRBD2; len: 13; v_gene: TRBV2; j_gene: TRBJ2-3; CDR3aa: ASKKASGSTDTQY
d_gene: .; len: 11; v_gene: TRBV5-1; j_gene: TRBJ1-1; CDR3aa: ASSLPGNTEAF
d_gene: .; len: 10; v_gene: TRBV6-2/TRBV6-3; j_gene: TRBJ2-5; CDR3aa: ASSYSRGTQY
d_gene: .; len: 13; v_gene: TRBV7-2; j_gene: TRBJ1-4; CDR3aa: ASSSFTGTLGKLF
d_gene: .; len: 13; v_gene: TRBV19; j_gene: TRBJ1-4; CDR3aa: ASREGQVSNEKLF
d_gene: .; len: 9; v_gene: TRBV19; j_gene: TRBJ1-2; CDR3aa: AIKDPGGYT
d_gene: TRBD1; len: 14; v_gene: TRBV7-9; j_gene: TRBJ2-2; CDR3aa: ASSTGTGGGIGELF
d_gene: .; len: 17; v_gene: TRBV4-1; j_gene: TRBJ2-2; CDR3aa: ASSQVWGRGRLGTGELF
d_gene: TRBD2; len: 15; v_gene: TRBV5-1; j_gene: TRBJ2-1; CDR3aa: ASSLVFEAGGPHEQF
d_gene: .; len: 16; v_gene: TRBV3-1/TRBV3-2; j_gene: TRBJ2-5; CDR3aa: ASSQESFPSVAQETQY
d_gene: .; len: 12; v_gene: TRBV7-8; j_gene: TRBJ1-1; CDR3aa: ASSLANMNTEAF
d_gene: TRBD2; len: 13; v_gene: TRBV19; j_gene: TRBJ2-5; CDR3aa: ASSIGGGRGETQY
d_gene: .; len: 14; v_gene: TRBV11-3; j_gene: TRBJ2-3; CDR3aa: ASSFKRGINADTQY
d_gene: .; len: 15; v_gene: TRBV21-1; j_gene: TRBJ2-2; CDR3aa: AIPNVGQRDVGGELF
d_gene: TRBD1; len: 13; v_gene: TRBV7-2; j_gene: TRBJ1-4; CDR3aa: ASSLAGTGIEKLF
d_gene: .; len: 15; v_gene: TRBV7-9; j_gene: TRBJ2-2; CDR3aa: ASSPPSPGLITGELF